The entry that follows covers one T cell receptor (beta chain) sequence. Its antigen is currently unknown. What was sequenced were expressed TCRB transcripts, since all of the isolated RNA had been reverse transcribed. Method: immunoSEQ multiplex PCR; TCRdb's copy keeps in-frame clones and lacks some. The table has a few hundred thousand clones, 10% to 15% seen once; the top ten hold approximately 0.011%. The CDR3 has 12 amino acids. Trimming pared 0 bases from V and 8 bases from J, leaving 7 bases between. The germline V gene has CDR1 SGHAT and CDR2 FQNNGV. The source of the sample is a study of beta chain features in type 1 diabetes. General study points: In these data, an HLA type influence on TCRB rearrangement remained unresolved. Shortening that was moderate but significant affected the TCRB CDR3s of Type 1 diabetes patients in all four CD4+ subsets. High TCR expression in some cells could lead to their over-representation in cDNA sequencing. PCR might show a preference for shorter templates, equally across patients and controls. There were fewer insertions and more deletions at the VDJ junctions of type 1 diabetes patients.

Material: naive CD4+ T cells from blood. The V gene is TRBV11-2, the J gene TRBJ1-2; D remains unclear. The sequence derives from a young woman with type 1 diabetes. The CDR3 sequence: CASSLEGGGYTF. The CDR3 coding sequence is TGTGCCAGCAGCTTAGAGGGAGGGGGCTACACCTTC.